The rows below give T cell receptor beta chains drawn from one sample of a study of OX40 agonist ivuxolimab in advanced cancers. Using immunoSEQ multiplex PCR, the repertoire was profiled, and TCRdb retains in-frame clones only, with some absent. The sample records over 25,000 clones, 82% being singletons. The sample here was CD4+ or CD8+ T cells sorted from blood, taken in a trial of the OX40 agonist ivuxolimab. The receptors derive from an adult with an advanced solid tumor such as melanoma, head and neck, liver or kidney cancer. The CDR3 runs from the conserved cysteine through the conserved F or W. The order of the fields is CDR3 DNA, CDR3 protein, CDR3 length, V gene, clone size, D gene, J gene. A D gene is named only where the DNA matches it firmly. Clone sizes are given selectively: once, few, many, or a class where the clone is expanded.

DNA: TGCGCCAGCAGCCCAAGGGGGGGCGCCTATGGCTACACCTTC
CDR3: CASSPRGGAYGYTF
length: 14
V: TRBV4-1
size: .
D: .
J: TRBJ1-2

DNA: TGTGCCAGCAGTTTATCAACAGCTACTGGAAACACCATATATTTT
CDR3: CASSLSTATGNTIYF
length: 15
V: TRBV28
size: .
D: .
J: TRBJ1-3

DNA: TGTGCCAGCAGTAACCCCGGGACAGCGGTTCAGCCCCAGCATTTT
CDR3: CASSNPGTAVQPQHF
length: 15
V: TRBV6-1
size: once
D: TRBD1
J: TRBJ1-5

DNA: TGCGCCAGCAGCTTGGCCTCGGGAGGGGTCGGTTTAACCCAGTACTTC
CDR3: CASSLASGGVGLTQYF
length: 16
V: TRBV5-1
size: .
D: TRBD2
J: TRBJ2-5

DNA: TGTGCCAGCAGTGAAAGGTCTGGGGTGTGGAGCAATCAGCCCCAGCATTTT
CDR3: CASSERSGVWSNQPQHF
length: 17
V: TRBV2
size: .
D: .
J: TRBJ1-5

DNA: TGTGCCAGCAGCAAAGTGGGGTCGACACACGAGCAGTACTTC
CDR3: CASSKVGSTHEQYF
length: 14
V: TRBV7-2
size: .
D: .
J: TRBJ2-7

DNA: TGTGCCAGCAGTTACGCCAGGGCCGGTGGCTACACCTTC
CDR3: CASSYARAGGYTF
length: 13
V: TRBV6-5
size: .
D: .
J: TRBJ1-2

DNA: TGTGCCAGCAGCTCCTCTCTGGGGAGCTCTGGGGCCAACGTCCTGACTTTC
CDR3: CASSSSLGSSGANVLTF
length: 17
V: TRBV11-2
size: few
D: .
J: TRBJ2-6

DNA: TGTGCCAGCAGCTTTAGATTTGAGGTGGGAGGCTACACCTTC
CDR3: CASSFRFEVGGYTF
length: 14
V: TRBV5-4
size: .
D: .
J: TRBJ1-2

DNA: TGTGCCAGTAGTCCCCAGGAAGGGGACACTGAAGCTTTCTTT
CDR3: CASSPQEGDTEAFF
length: 14
V: TRBV19
size: .
D: .
J: TRBJ1-1

DNA: TGCGCCAGCAGCCAAGGGCCAGGGGATGAGCAGTTCTTC
CDR3: CASSQGPGDEQFF
length: 13
V: TRBV4-1
size: .
D: .
J: TRBJ2-1

DNA: TGCGCCAGCGTCTCACGGACTAGCGGGAGTCAGCAAGAGACCCAGTACTTC
CDR3: CASVSRTSGSQQETQYF
length: 17
V: TRBV5-1
size: .
D: TRBD2
J: TRBJ2-5

DNA: TGTGCCAGCAGTATAGGACAGATGAACACTGAAGCTTTCTTT
CDR3: CASSIGQMNTEAFF
length: 14
V: TRBV6-5
size: .
D: .
J: TRBJ1-1

DNA: TGTGCCAGCAGCTTAGGTAGGGGACGAGACTACGAGCAGTACTTC
CDR3: CASSLGRGRDYEQYF
length: 15
V: TRBV7-9
size: .
D: .
J: TRBJ2-7

DNA: TGTGCCAGCAGCCCCGGGGGGGGGATGGGAACTGAAGCTTTCTTT
CDR3: CASSPGGGMGTEAFF
length: 15
V: TRBV9
size: .
D: .
J: TRBJ1-1

DNA: TGTGCAAGTCGCCCTCCCCCGAGACAGGGACTTCACTCTGGAAACACCATATATTTT
CDR3: CASRPPPRQGLHSGNTIYF
length: 19
V: TRBV12-2
size: .
D: .
J: TRBJ1-3

DNA: TGTGCCTGGAGTCGGGGACAGGGTTCCACAGATACGCAGTATTTT
CDR3: CAWSRGQGSTDTQYF
length: 15
V: TRBV30
size: .
D: TRBD1
J: TRBJ2-3

DNA: TGCGCCAGCAGCTTGGTGGGGATAAGTTTTGGGCACGAGCAGTACTTC
CDR3: CASSLVGISFGHEQYF
length: 16
V: TRBV5-1
size: .
D: .
J: TRBJ2-7

DNA: TGTGCCAGCAGCTTGGGTGCCGGGACCTACGAGCAGTACTTC
CDR3: CASSLGAGTYEQYF
length: 14
V: TRBV11-2
size: .
D: .
J: TRBJ2-7

DNA: TGTGCCAGTAGCCCCTACCCGGGACAGGGGAGGAACACTGAAGCTTTCTTT
CDR3: CASSPYPGQGRNTEAFF
length: 17
V: TRBV19
size: .
D: TRBD1
J: TRBJ1-1

DNA: TGCGCCAGCAGCTTGGCCGAGGTTTACGAGCAGTACTTC
CDR3: CASSLAEVYEQYF
length: 13
V: TRBV5-1
size: once
D: .
J: TRBJ2-7

DNA: TGTGCCAGCAGGGAATGGGGAAACACCGGGGAGCTGTTTTTT
CDR3: CASREWGNTGELFF
length: 14
V: TRBV5-4
size: .
D: .
J: TRBJ2-2

DNA: TGTGCCAGCAGTGGACAGCTGACGAGACCGAGGAACACCATATATTTT
CDR3: CASSGQLTRPRNTIYF
length: 16
V: TRBV6-1
size: .
D: .
J: TRBJ1-3

DNA: TGTGCCAGCAGCTCTAGTTCTGATACGCAGTATTTT
CDR3: CASSSSSDTQYF
length: 12
V: TRBV9
size: many
D: .
J: TRBJ2-3

DNA: TGTGCCAGCAGTTTAAACACCGGGGAGCTGTTTTTT
CDR3: CASSLNTGELFF
length: 12
V: TRBV27
size: once
D: .
J: TRBJ2-2

DNA: TGTGCCAGCAGCGAGGAGGGACTAGCGGGGTACAATGAGCAGTTCTTC
CDR3: CASSEEGLAGYNEQFF
length: 16
V: TRBV5-6
size: .
D: TRBD2
J: TRBJ2-1

DNA: TGTGCCAGCAGCGGGTGGGGAGACGGCTACACCTTC
CDR3: CASSGWGDGYTF
length: 12
V: TRBV9
size: .
D: .
J: TRBJ1-2

DNA: TGTGCCAGCAGTGAAGCTCGCCCCTACGAGCAGTACTTC
CDR3: CASSEARPYEQYF
length: 13
V: TRBV2
size: once
D: .
J: TRBJ2-7

DNA: TGCAGCGCCTCTATAACGAATGAGCAGTTCTTC
CDR3: CSASITNEQFF
length: 11
V: TRBV20-1
size: .
D: .
J: TRBJ2-1

DNA: TGTGCCAGCAGTTCGACGGGATTTGGCAATCAGCCCCAGCATTTT
CDR3: CASSSTGFGNQPQHF
length: 15
V: TRBV6-5
size: .
D: .
J: TRBJ1-5

DNA: TGTGCCAGCTCACCTCCAACACAACTGAACTATGGCTACACCTTC
CDR3: CASSPPTQLNYGYTF
length: 15
V: TRBV18
size: .
D: .
J: TRBJ1-2

DNA: TGTGCCAGCAGCTTTCTAGCGGGATCCGAGCAGTACTTC
CDR3: CASSFLAGSEQYF
length: 13
V: TRBV7-9
size: medium-sized
D: TRBD2
J: TRBJ2-7

DNA: TGTGCCAGAAGCTTGCGGGGAACGAACACCGGGGAGCTGTTTTTT
CDR3: CARSLRGTNTGELFF
length: 15
V: TRBV5-3
size: .
D: .
J: TRBJ2-2

DNA: TGTGCCAGCAGCCCACCCGGGGGAAAAGAGACCCAGTACTTC
CDR3: CASSPPGGKETQYF
length: 14
V: TRBV7-9
size: .
D: .
J: TRBJ2-5

DNA: TGTGCCAGCAGCTTAAAGCAGGGACGCGAGCAGTACTTC
CDR3: CASSLKQGREQYF
length: 13
V: TRBV7-9
size: .
D: .
J: TRBJ2-7

DNA: TGTGCCAGCAGTTACGGGGTGGATGCAGAGACCCAGTACTTC
CDR3: CASSYGVDAETQYF
length: 14
V: TRBV6-5
size: .
D: .
J: TRBJ2-5

DNA: TGTGCCAGCAGAATGGGGGACAGGGGGATTTTCTATGGCTACACCTTC
CDR3: CASRMGDRGIFYGYTF
length: 16
V: TRBV28
size: .
D: TRBD1
J: TRBJ1-2

DNA: TGTGCCAGCAGTTTGGCGGGGGCAGAGGGCTACACCTTC
CDR3: CASSLAGAEGYTF
length: 13
V: TRBV27
size: .
D: .
J: TRBJ1-2

DNA: TGTGCCAGCAGCCGACAGCCCCTGAACTATGGCTACACCTTC
CDR3: CASSRQPLNYGYTF
length: 14
V: TRBV5-4
size: .
D: .
J: TRBJ1-2

DNA: TGTGCCAGCAGTGCCCGGGACTGGCCTTACGAGCAGTACTTC
CDR3: CASSARDWPYEQYF
length: 14
V: TRBV27
size: .
D: .
J: TRBJ2-7

DNA: TGTGCCAGCAGCAACGGGGGGGCAACAGATACGCAGTATTTT
CDR3: CASSNGGATDTQYF
length: 14
V: TRBV6-1
size: once
D: TRBD2
J: TRBJ2-3

DNA: TGCGCCAGCAGCTTGATGGAGCGGGAGGGAGATGAGCAGTTCTTC
CDR3: CASSLMEREGDEQFF
length: 15
V: TRBV5-1
size: .
D: TRBD2
J: TRBJ2-1

DNA: TGTGCCAGCAGCCCCAACCCGGGTCCTAACTATGGCTACACCTTC
CDR3: CASSPNPGPNYGYTF
length: 15
V: TRBV9
size: .
D: .
J: TRBJ1-2

DNA: TGCGCCAGCAGCCAGGACAGCTACGAGCAGTACTTC
CDR3: CASSQDSYEQYF
length: 12
V: TRBV5-1
size: .
D: .
J: TRBJ2-7

DNA: TGTGCCAGCAGCTCCAACACATTCGCGAACACCGGGGAGCTGTTTTTT
CDR3: CASSSNTFANTGELFF
length: 16
V: TRBV7-2
size: .
D: .
J: TRBJ2-2

DNA: TGTGCCAGCAGCTTGAGTGAGGGAGCCGAAAAACTGTTTTTT
CDR3: CASSLSEGAEKLFF
length: 14
V: TRBV7-6
size: .
D: .
J: TRBJ1-4

DNA: TGTGCCACCCGAGTGGGAGATACGCAGTATTTT
CDR3: CATRVGDTQYF
length: 11
V: TRBV7-3
size: .
D: .
J: TRBJ2-3

DNA: TGCGCCAGCAGCCAAGTACCGGGCGGGAGAGAGCAGTACTTC
CDR3: CASSQVPGGREQYF
length: 14
V: TRBV4-1
size: .
D: TRBD2
J: TRBJ2-7

DNA: TGTGCCAGTAGCCCAATCTCTGGGGCCAACGTCCTGACTTTC
CDR3: CASSPISGANVLTF
length: 14
V: TRBV19
size: .
D: .
J: TRBJ2-6

DNA: TGTGCCAGCAGTTTACTGGACAGGGACACCGGGGAGCTGTTTTTT
CDR3: CASSLLDRDTGELFF
length: 15
V: TRBV28
size: few
D: TRBD1
J: TRBJ2-2

DNA: TGTGCCAGCAGCTTGACTAGCGGGGAATACAATGAGCAGTTCTTC
CDR3: CASSLTSGEYNEQFF
length: 15
V: TRBV7-8
size: .
D: TRBD2
J: TRBJ2-1

DNA: TGTGCCAGCAGCGGACCCGGGACATTGGGGGAGACCCAGTACTTC
CDR3: CASSGPGTLGETQYF
length: 15
V: TRBV5-5
size: few
D: .
J: TRBJ2-5